The present T cell receptor beta chain was sequenced within a study of OX40 agonist ivuxolimab in advanced cancers. Data came from immunoSEQ multiplex PCR; TCRdb stores just in-frame clones and leaves some out. This repertoire shows approximately 32,000 clones, almost 85% found once; its top ten account for 20% to 25%. Germline V gives CDR1 MDHEN, CDR2 SYDVKM. This CDR3 comprises 15 residues. V was cut by 5 bases and J by 2 bases, with 14 bases left in between. Specimen: CD4+ or CD8+ T cells sorted from blood, collected in a trial of the OX40 agonist ivuxolimab. The receptor was derived from an adult with an advanced solid tumor such as melanoma, head and neck, liver or kidney cancer. The chain links TRBV28 to TRBJ2-3, with TRBD2 as a possible D gene (6 bases). Here the CDR3 DNA reads TGTGCCAGCAGTACCCGGGACTCGCCCACAGATACGCAGTATTTT. It is translated as CASSTRDSPTDTQYF. The whole variable domain, filled in from reference TRBV28 and TRBJ2-3, reads DVKVTQSSRYLVKRTGEKVFLECVQDMDHENMFWYRQDPGLGLRLIYFSYDVKMKEKGDIPEGYSVSREKKERFSLILESASTNQTSMYLCASSTRDSPTDTQYFGPGTRLTVL.